A selection of T cell receptor beta chains follows, all from one sample in a study of T cells expressing NK-cell markers. TCRdb reprocessed the 5' RACE reads and stores each CDR3 protein as one record, lacking DNA. In all, the sample yields 350,000 to 400,000 distinct CDR3 sequences. Material for sequencing was blood T cells: a sorted CD56 or NKG2C T cell subset, CD4+ or CD8+ T cells, or bulk PBMC T cells (not recorded which). Receptors were obtained from a woman in her 50s in good health. Both conserved end residues are part of each CDR3. Fields, in order: CDR3 protein, J gene, CDR3 length, V gene.

CASSLRTGMSEGTQYF,TRBJ2-3,16,TRBV5-1
CASILGNEQFF,TRBJ2-1,11,TRBV6-5
CSARDPKGRQPQETQYF,TRBJ2-5,17,TRBV20-1
CASSFGQGPTETQYF,TRBJ2-5,15,TRBV7-2
CSARDRASGALNTGELFF,TRBJ2-2,18,TRBV20-1
CASSLSGTGTDTQYF,TRBJ2-3,15,TRBV27
CASRGVFSGHNSNQPQHF,TRBJ1-5,18,TRBV11-2
CASSLQTRDNEQFF,TRBJ2-1,14,TRBV9
CASSVGSTDTQYF,TRBJ2-3,13,TRBV4-1
CASSLGTDLSDQPQHF,TRBJ1-5,16,TRBV5-6
CASSPRPIAGGPTQYF,TRBJ2-4,16,TRBV9
CASSSDGGDETQYF,TRBJ2-5,14,TRBV5-1
CATKGTGEYEQYF,TRBJ2-7,13,TRBV12-3/TRBV12-4
CASSQEPVAGRQFF,TRBJ2-1,14,TRBV3-1
CSARAGTSGPYEQYF,TRBJ2-7,15,TRBV20-1
CATSARQPSGANVLTF,TRBJ2-6,16,TRBV24-1
CSARDSVAYNEQFF,TRBJ2-1,14,TRBV20-1
CASSFSGSGNEQFF,TRBJ2-1,14,TRBV5-1
CSEVTGSTDTQYF,TRBJ2-3,13,TRBV29-1
CASNVLDFAGAGEQFF,TRBJ2-1,16,TRBV9
CSADRGADDSYEQYF,TRBJ2-7,15,TRBV20-1
CSARVEGPSGYTF,TRBJ1-2,13,TRBV20-1
CASSLSRGVGSRTPLHF,TRBJ1-6,17,TRBV27
CAISGTGSHKADEQFF,TRBJ2-1,16,TRBV10-3
CASSKGTGVANEKLFF,TRBJ1-4,16,TRBV14
CASSSPTSGRHTDTQYF,TRBJ2-3,17,TRBV7-9
CASRPTSGRTQYF,TRBJ2-3,13,TRBV12-3/TRBV12-4
CSASAVEDSKADEQYF,TRBJ2-7,16,TRBV20-1
CASSHERGTQYF,TRBJ2-3,12,TRBV12-3/TRBV12-4
CASSRGTGEAQPQHF,TRBJ1-5,15,TRBV7-9
CASSYLRRYTGELFF,TRBJ2-2,15,TRBV6-5
CASSFGQGRVQFF,TRBJ2-1,13,TRBV5-1
CSASPPGTGFYNEQFF,TRBJ2-1,16,TRBV20-1
CASSFDPTVNEKLFF,TRBJ1-4,15,TRBV7-9
CASSLARFDTGELFF,TRBJ2-2,15,TRBV5-1
CASTRKNTGELFF,TRBJ2-2,13,TRBV6-6
CSVGALLTRGVSTDTQYF,TRBJ2-3,18,TRBV29-1
CASSSGQGGQETQYF,TRBJ2-5,15,TRBV11-3
CASRPNRVDEQFF,TRBJ2-1,13,TRBV12-3/TRBV12-4
CASSSLSNEQFF,TRBJ2-1,12,TRBV7-8
CASGPGLRSSGNTIYF,TRBJ1-3,16,TRBV12-3/TRBV12-4
CASSQAPGLALYEQYF,TRBJ2-7,16,TRBV3-1
CASSPLGQNYEQYF,TRBJ2-7,14,TRBV9
CASEIAENNEQFF,TRBJ2-1,13,TRBV2
CASSLVRAATGELFF,TRBJ2-2,15,TRBV12-3/TRBV12-4
CASRQASGITDTQYF,TRBJ2-3,15,TRBV5-6
CASSSWTSGRRMVSYNEQFF,TRBJ2-1,20,TRBV7-8
CASSPLGSGTEAFF,TRBJ1-1,14,TRBV18
CASSQGTDSNYGYTF,TRBJ1-2,15,TRBV4-1
CATSDWTSGSYEQFF,TRBJ2-1,15,TRBV24-1
CASSFASSGRAADTQYF,TRBJ2-3,17,TRBV5-1
CASSGGQGGNQPQHF,TRBJ1-5,15,TRBV16
CASSFLIGGELFF,TRBJ2-2,13,TRBV7-3
CSPEGPGTYNEQFF,TRBJ2-1,14,TRBV20-1
CASSRTLGGERNTEAFF,TRBJ1-1,17,TRBV4-1
CASSPSPWSSYEQYF,TRBJ2-7,15,TRBV11-2
CASSVGRSLEAFF,TRBJ1-1,13,TRBV2
CSARSISSGSSYEQYF,TRBJ2-7,16,TRBV20-1
CASSQERLAGNGEQYF,TRBJ2-7,16,TRBV4-1
CASSFQPGLGSEQFF,TRBJ2-1,15,TRBV11-2